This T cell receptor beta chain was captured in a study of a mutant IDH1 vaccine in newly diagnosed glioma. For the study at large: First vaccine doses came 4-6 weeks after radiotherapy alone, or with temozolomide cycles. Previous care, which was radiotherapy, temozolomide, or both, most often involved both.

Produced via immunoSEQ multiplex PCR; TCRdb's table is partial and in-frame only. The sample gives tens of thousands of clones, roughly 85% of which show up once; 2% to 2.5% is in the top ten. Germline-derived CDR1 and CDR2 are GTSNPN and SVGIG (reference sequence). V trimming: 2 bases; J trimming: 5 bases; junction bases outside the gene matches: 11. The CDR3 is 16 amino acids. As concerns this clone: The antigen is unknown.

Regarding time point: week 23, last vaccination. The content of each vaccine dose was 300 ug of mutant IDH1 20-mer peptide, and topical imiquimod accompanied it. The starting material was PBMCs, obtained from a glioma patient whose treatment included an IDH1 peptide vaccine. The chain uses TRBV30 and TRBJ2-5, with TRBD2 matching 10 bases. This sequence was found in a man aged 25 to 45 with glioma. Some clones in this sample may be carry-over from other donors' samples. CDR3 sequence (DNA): TGTGCCTGGAGTATAGGACTAGCGGTAGCGGGGGAGACCCAGTACTTC. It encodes CAWSIGLAVAGETQYF. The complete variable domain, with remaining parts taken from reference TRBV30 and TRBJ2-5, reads SQTIHQWPATLVQPVGSPLSLECTVEGTSNPNLYWYRQAAGRGLQLLFYSVGIGQISSEVPQNLSASRPQDRQFILSSKKLLLSDSGFYLCAWSIGLAVAGETQYFGPGTRLLVL.